A selection of T cell receptor beta chains follows, all from one sample in a study of lymphopenia after photon versus proton radiotherapy. TCRdb's copy holds only in-frame clones and misses some; the assay was immunoSEQ multiplex PCR. The sample holds about 160,000 clones, more than 85% seen once. The source was peripheral blood, collected from a patient treated with photon-based radiotherapy. These receptors were collected from a man aged 50 to 59 with gastric cancer. CDR3s include the opening cysteine and the closing phenylalanine or tryptophan. A D gene is named only where the DNA matches it firmly. Expanded clones are given a class, and other clones once, few, many or no size at all.

size	D	V	J	DNA	CDR3
NA	TRBD2	TRBV28	TRBJ2-5	TGTGCCAGCAGGCCTCTAGCGGGCCCCCAAGAGACCCAGTACTTC	CASRPLAGPQETQYF
NA	NA	TRBV7-2	TRBJ2-7	TGTGCCAGCAGCCTCCCCACGGGACCCTCCTACGAGCAGTACTTC	CASSLPTGPSYEQYF
NA	NA	TRBV29-1	TRBJ1-2	TGCAGCGTTGAAGGGGACGGCTACACCTTC	CSVEGDGYTF
NA	NA	TRBV7-6	TRBJ2-2	TGTGCCAGCAGCTTAGGGTTGGGCGGAGCGAGAACCGGGGAGCTGTTTTTT	CASSLGLGGARTGELFF
NA	TRBD2	TRBV7-2	TRBJ2-2	TGTGCCAGCAGCTTCCAGCGGGGTGACACCGGGGAGCTGTTTTTT	CASSFQRGDTGELFF
NA	NA	TRBV21-1	TRBJ2-7	TGTGCCAGCAGCAAAGCAGGAACTAGCGGACGACTCTACGAGCAGTACTTC	CASSKAGTSGRLYEQYF
NA	TRBD1	TRBV19	TRBJ1-1	TGTGCCAGTAGGGTCAGGGGGGCTGACACTGAAGCTTTCTTT	CASRVRGADTEAFF
NA	TRBD1	TRBV7-8	TRBJ1-5	TGTGCCAGCAGCTTACACGGACAGGGAGTCCAGCCCCAGCATTTT	CASSLHGQGVQPQHF
NA	TRBD2	TRBV11-2	TRBJ2-7	TGTGCCAGCAGCTTAAGGTTCCCCAGGCTAGCGGGAGTGTACGAGCAGTACTTC	CASSLRFPRLAGVYEQYF
once	TRBD2	TRBV27	TRBJ2-2	TGTGCCAGCAGTTTATACACTAGCGGGAGACCCTCGAACACCGGGGAGCTGTTTTTT	CASSLYTSGRPSNTGELFF
NA	NA	TRBV9	TRBJ2-2	TGTGCCAGCAGCGTAGTTGGTAGCGGAGCCACCGGGGAGCTGTTTTTT	CASSVVGSGATGELFF
NA	NA	TRBV6-5	TRBJ2-3	TGTGCCAGCAGTCCCGGACAGCACACAGATACGCAGTATTTT	CASSPGQHTDTQYF
NA	TRBD1	TRBV5-4	TRBJ1-1	TGTGCCAGCAGCTTGGGTACAGGGGGCACTGAAGCTTTCTTT	CASSLGTGGTEAFF
once	NA	TRBV28	TRBJ2-7	TGTGCCAGCATCGGCTGGACGGAGCAGTACTTC	CASIGWTEQYF
NA	TRBD1	TRBV25-1	TRBJ1-2	TGTGCCAGCAGTGACCCCAGCGGGACAGCTTATGGCTACACCTTC	CASSDPSGTAYGYTF
NA	NA	TRBV5-6	TRBJ2-1	TGTGCCAGCAGCCGGACAGCCTCTGGGGGGCAGTTCTTC	CASSRTASGGQFF
once	TRBD1	TRBV5-5	TRBJ1-4	TGTGCCACCACCACAGGGGCGAATGAAAAACTGTTTTTT	CATTTGANEKLFF
NA	TRBD1	TRBV6-1	TRBJ2-3	TGTGCCAGCGCACTGGGGACAGGGGGCGATACGCAGTATTTT	CASALGTGGDTQYF
NA	TRBD2	TRBV18	TRBJ2-1	TGTGCCAGCTCACGGCTAGCGGGAGACACGTACAATGAGCAGTTCTTC	CASSRLAGDTYNEQFF
NA	TRBD2	TRBV4-1	TRBJ2-2	TGCGCCAGCAGCCAAGATCGGGGACTAGCGGGAGTCACCGGGGAGCTGTTTTTT	CASSQDRGLAGVTGELFF
NA	TRBD1	TRBV6-5	TRBJ2-2	TGTGCCAGCAGTTACCCCGGGACAGCTTCCGCCGGGGAGCTGTTTTTT	CASSYPGTASAGELFF
NA	TRBD2	TRBV5-1	TRBJ2-2	TGCGCCAGCAGCTTCTACTTAGCGGGAGGGGCCGGGGAGCTGTTTTTT	CASSFYLAGGAGELFF
NA	NA	TRBV25-1	TRBJ1-1	TGTGCCAGCAGTCTGGCGGGGATGAACACTGAAGCTTTCTTT	CASSLAGMNTEAFF
NA	NA	TRBV18	TRBJ2-5	TGTGCCAGCTCCCGGGAGGAGACCCAGTACTTC	CASSREETQYF
NA	TRBD1	TRBV19	TRBJ1-3	TGTGCCAGTAGCGGACAGGAGACCTCTGGAAACACCATATATTTT	CASSGQETSGNTIYF
few	NA	TRBV15	TRBJ1-3	TGTGCCACCAGCAGAGAAGTACAGGGATTTGGAAACACCATATATTTT	CATSREVQGFGNTIYF
NA	TRBD1	TRBV6-1	TRBJ1-1	TGTGCCAGCAGTGAAGTGGTGGGACAGGACACTGAAGCTTTCTTT	CASSEVVGQDTEAFF
NA	NA	TRBV19	TRBJ1-5	TGTGCCAGTACCCCCGACAGTTATAGCAATCAGCCCCAGCATTTT	CASTPDSYSNQPQHF